This TCR beta chain derives from a study of control samples from healthy donors and cancer patients. Clones were sequenced by immunoSEQ multiplex PCR, and TCRdb holds only the in-frame ones, with some missing. The data contain about 130,000 clones, approximately 94% of them seen just once; the ten biggest clones take up 1.5% to 2%. The CDR3 length is 18 residues. Trimming cost V 5 bases and J 4 bases; bases outside gene matches: 18. Germline CDR1 is MDHEN and CDR2 is SYDVKM. The chain combines TRBV28 with TRBJ2-5, with 8 bases fitting TRBD1. This clonotype originated in a middle-aged man with head and neck cancer. Sample: PBMCs. Here the CDR3 reads CASSPPDRVGWGRETQYF. CDR3 bases: TGTGCCAGCAGTCCCCCGGACAGGGTGGGATGGGGGAGAGAGACCCAGTACTTC.